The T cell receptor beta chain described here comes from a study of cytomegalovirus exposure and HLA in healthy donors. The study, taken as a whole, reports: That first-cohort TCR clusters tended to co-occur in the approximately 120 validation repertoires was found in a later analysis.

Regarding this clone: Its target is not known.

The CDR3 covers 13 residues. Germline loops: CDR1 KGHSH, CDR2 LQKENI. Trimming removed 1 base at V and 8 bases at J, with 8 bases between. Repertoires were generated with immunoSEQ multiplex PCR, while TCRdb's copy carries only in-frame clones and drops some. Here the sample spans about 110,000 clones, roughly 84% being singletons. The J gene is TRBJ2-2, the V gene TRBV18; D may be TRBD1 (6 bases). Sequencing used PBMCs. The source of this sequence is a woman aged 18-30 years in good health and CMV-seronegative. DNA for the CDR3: TGTGCCAGCTCACCACTGGGGACAGGGGAGCTGTTTTTT. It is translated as CASSPLGTGELFF.